The T cell receptor beta chain described here comes from a study of immune evolution from preneoplasia to lung adenocarcinoma. The overall study: HLA loss of heterozygosity: around 6.5% AIS, about 14% MIA, around 35% ADC, none AAH.

TCRdb's copy holds only in-frame clones and misses some; the assay was immunoSEQ multiplex PCR. The sample shows some 6,500 clones, around 82% of them seen only once. Details on this clone: At one end, the junction sequence differs from germline, possibly due to a read error.

The CDR3 covers 14 residues. Germline CDR1 reads KGHSH; CDR2 reads LQKENI. The material sequenced was FFPE lung adenocarcinoma in situ tissue. The chain links TRBV18 to TRBJ1-5, with D hard to call. The receptor was isolated from a donor aged 70 or over with lung adenocarcinoma. This CDR3 is CASSPSQDYQPQHF. The CDR3 nucleotides read TGTGCCAGCTCACCTTCCCAGGATTATCAACCCCAGCATTTT.